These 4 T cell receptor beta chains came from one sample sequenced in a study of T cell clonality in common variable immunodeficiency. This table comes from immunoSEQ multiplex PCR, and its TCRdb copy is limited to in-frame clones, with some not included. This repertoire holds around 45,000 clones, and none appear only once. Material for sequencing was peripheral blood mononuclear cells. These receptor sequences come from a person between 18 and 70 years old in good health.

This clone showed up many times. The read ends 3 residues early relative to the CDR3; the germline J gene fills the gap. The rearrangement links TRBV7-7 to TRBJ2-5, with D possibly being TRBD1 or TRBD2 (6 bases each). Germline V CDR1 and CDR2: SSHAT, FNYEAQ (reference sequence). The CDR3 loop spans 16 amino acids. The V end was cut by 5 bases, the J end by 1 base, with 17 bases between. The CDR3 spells CASSRIGGGSQETQYF. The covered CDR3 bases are TGTGCCAGCAGCCGTATAGGGGGAGGCTCCCAAGAGACC.

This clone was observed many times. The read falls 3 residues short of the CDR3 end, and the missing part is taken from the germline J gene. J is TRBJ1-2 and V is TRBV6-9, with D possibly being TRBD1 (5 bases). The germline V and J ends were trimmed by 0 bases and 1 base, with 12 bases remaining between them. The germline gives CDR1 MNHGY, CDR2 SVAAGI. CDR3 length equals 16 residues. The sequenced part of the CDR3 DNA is TGTGCCAGCAGTTATTCAGAAGGGGAGGTTAACTATGGC. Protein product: CASSYSEGEVNYG. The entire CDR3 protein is CASSYSEGEVNYGYTF.

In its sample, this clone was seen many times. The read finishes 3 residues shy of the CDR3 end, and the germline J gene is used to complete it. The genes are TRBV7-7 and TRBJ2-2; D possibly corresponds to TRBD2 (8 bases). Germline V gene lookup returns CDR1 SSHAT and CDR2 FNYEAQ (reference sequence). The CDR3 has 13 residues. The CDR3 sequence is CASGTVNTGELFF. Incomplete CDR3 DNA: TGTGCTAGCGGGACAGTTAACACCGGGGAG.

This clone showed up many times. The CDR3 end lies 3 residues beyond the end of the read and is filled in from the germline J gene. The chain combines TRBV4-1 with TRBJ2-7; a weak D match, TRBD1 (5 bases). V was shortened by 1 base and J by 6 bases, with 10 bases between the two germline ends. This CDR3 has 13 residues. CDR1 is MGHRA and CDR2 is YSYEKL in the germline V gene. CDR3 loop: CASSQADTSEQYF. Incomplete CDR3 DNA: TGCGCCAGCAGCCAAGCGGACACGAGCGAG.